The 11 T cell receptor beta chains below were found in one sample sequenced in a study of CXCR3-negative and CXCR3-positive naive CD8 T cells (dated by TCRdb to the late 2010s). Study-wide conclusions, independent of this receptor: Compared with CXCR3-negative naive cells, CXCR3-positive naive cells had TRB CDR3s with higher hydrophobicity (lower Kidera factor 4), lower energy, and higher strength and volume indices.

Sequencing instrument: NextSeq 550. The Human TCR Profiling Kit (MiLaboratory) was used to prepare UMI-labeled 5' RACE TRB cDNA libraries. The reads were reprocessed in TCRdb, with one entry per CDR3 protein sequence and no accompanying DNA. This sample's clone table shows 90,000 to 100,000 distinct CDR3 sequences. The biggest ten clones account for 0.9% to 1.2% of the sample. Their target antigens are unknown. Specimen: naive CXCR3+ CD8+ T cells from blood. This specimen's cell subset or site label, interpreted: CD45RO-CCR7+CD27+CD95- naive CD8+ T cells expressing CXCR3 (TNR3+). These receptors all come from a human donor in good health. Some clones in this sample may be carry-over from other donors' samples.

The chain uses TRBV12-3 or TRBV12-4 and TRBJ1-5; TCRdb lists TRBD1, though no DNA is available to test this call. The CDR3 has 14 residues. The CDR3 protein is CASSARTADQPQHF.

The genes are TRBV18 and TRBJ1-2. This CDR3 spans 15 amino acids. Germline loops: CDR1 KGHSH, CDR2 LQKENI. The CDR3 spells CASSPPWEENDGYTF.

V is TRBV7-3 and J is TRBJ1-1; TCRdb gives TRBD1 as the D gene, but with no DNA this cannot be confirmed. Germline lookup yields CDR1 SGHTA and CDR2 FQGTGA. This CDR3 has 16 amino acids. CDR3 amino acids: CASSLQGTVGNTEAFF.

The J gene is TRBJ2-7, the V gene TRBV20-1. The CDR3 length is 13 residues. Germline CDR1 DFQATT, CDR2 SNEGSKA (reference sequence). Here the CDR3 reads CSARDLIAYEQYF.

The chain combines TRBV6-2 or TRBV6-3 with TRBJ2-3; TCRdb selects TRBD1, and the lack of DNA leaves this call unchecked. The CDR3 covers 15 residues. Germline loops: CDR1 MNHEY, CDR2 SVGEGT. CDR3 region: CASSYSRGGEDTQYF.

The genes are TRBV19 and TRBJ2-1; TCRdb's assignment of TRBD2 cannot be checked, as there is no DNA. The germline CDR1 and CDR2 sequences are LNHDA and SQIVND (reference sequence). The CDR3 consists of 17 residues. The CDR3 spells CASSIGGRGGTGNEQFF. Full variable domain (missing parts from reference TRBV19 and TRBJ2-1): DGGITQSPKYLFRKEGQNVTLSCEQNLNHDAMYWYRQDPGQGLRLIYYSQIVNDFQKGDIAEGYSVSREKKESFPLTVTSAQKNPTAFYLCASSIGGRGGTGNEQFFGPGTRLTVL.

V and J are TRBV6-6 and TRBJ2-5; lacking DNA, the TRBD2 call made by TCRdb goes unchecked. From germline, CDR1 is MNHNY and CDR2 SVGAGI (reference sequence). The CDR3 has 17 amino acids. This CDR3 is CASSYYRAGGQQETQYF.

The V and J genes are TRBV6-6 and TRBJ2-1; TCRdb calls TRBD2, which cannot be checked without DNA. Germline V CDR1 and CDR2: MNHNY, SVGAGI (reference sequence). The CDR3 length is 19 residues. The CDR3: CASSFDETSAASPYNEQFF.

The chain couples TRBV13 to TRBJ2-7; the TCRdb D gene call, TRBD2, has no DNA to confirm it. Germline-derived CDR1 and CDR2 are PRHDT and FYEKMQ (reference sequence). There are 16 residues in the CDR3. The CDR3 spells CASSLGGLAALYEQYF.

The rearrangement uses TRBV18 and TRBJ2-1; the TCRdb call, TRBD2, lacks DNA for checking. Germline lookup yields CDR1 KGHSH and CDR2 LQKENI. The CDR3 is 17 residues long. CDR3 region: CASSPNHLAGGPNEQFF.

The chain couples TRBV6-5 to TRBJ1-1; no DNA is available, so the TRBD1 call from TCRdb remains unchecked. The CDR3 totals 15 residues. CDR1 and CDR2 (germline): MNHEY, SVGAGI. This CDR3 is CASSTSPGGGTEAFF.